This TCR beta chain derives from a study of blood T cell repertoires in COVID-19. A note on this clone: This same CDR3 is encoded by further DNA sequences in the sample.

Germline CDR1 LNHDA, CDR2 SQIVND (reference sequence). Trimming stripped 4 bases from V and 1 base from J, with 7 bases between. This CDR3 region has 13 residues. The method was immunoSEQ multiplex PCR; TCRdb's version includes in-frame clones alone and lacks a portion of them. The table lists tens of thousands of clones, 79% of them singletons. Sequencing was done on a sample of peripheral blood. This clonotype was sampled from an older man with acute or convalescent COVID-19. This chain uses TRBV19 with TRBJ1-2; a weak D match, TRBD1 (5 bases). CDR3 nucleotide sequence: TGTGCCAGTAGTACCGACAGTAACTATGGCTACACCTTC. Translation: CASSTDSNYGYTF.